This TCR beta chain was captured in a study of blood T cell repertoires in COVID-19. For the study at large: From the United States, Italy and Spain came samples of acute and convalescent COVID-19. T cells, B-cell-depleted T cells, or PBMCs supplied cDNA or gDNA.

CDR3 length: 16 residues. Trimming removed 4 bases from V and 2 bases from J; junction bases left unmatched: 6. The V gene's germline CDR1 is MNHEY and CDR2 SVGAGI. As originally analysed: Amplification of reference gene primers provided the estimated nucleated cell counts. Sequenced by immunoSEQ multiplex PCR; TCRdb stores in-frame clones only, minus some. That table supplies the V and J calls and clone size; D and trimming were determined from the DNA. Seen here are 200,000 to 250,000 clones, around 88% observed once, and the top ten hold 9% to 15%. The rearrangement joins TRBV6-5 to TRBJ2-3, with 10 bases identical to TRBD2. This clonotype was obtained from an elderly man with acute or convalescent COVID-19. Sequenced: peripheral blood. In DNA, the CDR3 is TGTGCCAGCAGTTCAAGGACTAGCGGAAACACAGATACGCAGTATTTT. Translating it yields CASSSRTSGNTDTQYF.